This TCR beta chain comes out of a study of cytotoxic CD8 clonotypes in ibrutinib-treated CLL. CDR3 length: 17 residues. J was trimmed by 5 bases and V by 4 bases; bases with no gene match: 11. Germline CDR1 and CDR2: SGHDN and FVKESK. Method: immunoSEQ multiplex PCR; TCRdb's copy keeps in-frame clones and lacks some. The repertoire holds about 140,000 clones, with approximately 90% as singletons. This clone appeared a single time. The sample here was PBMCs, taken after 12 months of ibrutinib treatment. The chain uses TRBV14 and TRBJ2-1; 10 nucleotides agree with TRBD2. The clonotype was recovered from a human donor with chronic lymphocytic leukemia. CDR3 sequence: CASSPPFGAGGDNEQFF. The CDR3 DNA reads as TGTGCCAGCAGCCCTCCTTTTGGAGCGGGAGGGGACAATGAGCAGTTCTTC.